This T cell receptor beta chain was profiled in a study of identical twins. The germline CDR1 and CDR2 sequences are SGHRS and YFSETQ. The CDR3 contains 15 residues. Notes on this clonotype: Mismatch with germline at one junction end may stem from a read error.

TCRdb reprocessed the 5' RACE reads via MiXCR and lists one record per CDR3 protein. Among 1.5 million to 2 million distinct CDR3 sequences listed, under 35% were seen once. The sequenced sample consisted of cord blood. The source is a newborn girl in good health. The chain recombines TRBV5-1 with TRBJ1-4; D possibly corresponds to TRBD1 (5 bases). This CDR3 is CASSLGTTTSEKLFF. DNA for the CDR3: TGCGCCAGCAGCTTGGGGACAACAACTAGTGAAAAACTGTTTTTT.